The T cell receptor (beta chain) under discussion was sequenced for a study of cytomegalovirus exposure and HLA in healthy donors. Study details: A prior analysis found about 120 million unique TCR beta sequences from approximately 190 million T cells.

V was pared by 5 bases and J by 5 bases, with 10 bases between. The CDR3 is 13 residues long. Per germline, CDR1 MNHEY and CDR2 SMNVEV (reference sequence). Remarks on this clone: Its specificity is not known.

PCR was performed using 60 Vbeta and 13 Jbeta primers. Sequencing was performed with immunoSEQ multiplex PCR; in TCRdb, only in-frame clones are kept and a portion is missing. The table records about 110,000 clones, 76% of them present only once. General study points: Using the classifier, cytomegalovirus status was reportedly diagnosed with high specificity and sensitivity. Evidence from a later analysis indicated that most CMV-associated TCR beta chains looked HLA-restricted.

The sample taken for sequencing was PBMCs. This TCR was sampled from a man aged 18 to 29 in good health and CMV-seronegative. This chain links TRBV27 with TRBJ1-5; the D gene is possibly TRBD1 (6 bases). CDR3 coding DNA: TGTGCCAGCAGTAGGACAGACGATCAGCCCCAGCATTTT. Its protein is CASSRTDDQPQHF.